This T cell receptor beta chain is from a study of blood T cell repertoires in COVID-19 (TCRdb year 2020). With regard to the full study: The collaborator samples originated in the United States, Italy and Spain and spanned the acute and convalescent phases of COVID-19. The samples were drawn from the first 160 participants of the ongoing ImmuneRACE study and from 1,254 subjects provided by 6 global collaborators. Nearly every sample came with metadata listing a de-identified subject ID, COVID-19 status, age in years and sex. The dataset comprised deeply sampled blood TCRbeta repertoires from subjects exposed to, actively infected with, or recovered from COVID-19. The repertoires were made available in a free public database intended to serve as a resource for research on the immune response to SARS-CoV-2. HLA class I and class II types, where available, came from metadata supplied by the sample provider rather than from assay-based typing. The prospective study material was composed of cDNA or gDNA derived from T cells, B-cell-depleted T cells, or PBMCs. General conclusions and limits of the study: Clinical and demographic metadata were provided uncurated, with the amount varying by source and participant.

Whole blood was collected in K2EDTA tubes by collaborating institutions according to the institutions' own protocols. Collaborator samples were shipped for TCRbeta analysis as frozen whole blood, isolated PBMCs, or DNA extracted from either sample type. The immunoSEQ Assay, a bias-controlled multiplex PCR, was used to amplify TCRbeta CDR3 regions from genomic DNA. The paper's data handling went like this. The number of nucleated cells in each sample was estimated from the amplification of reference gene primers within the assay. To quantify the absolute abundance of each unique TCRbeta CDR3 rearrangement, sequence reads were collapsed and filtered. For each sample, productive Simpson clonality was calculated by taking the square root of Simpson's diversity index across productive rearrangements. Drawn from immuneACCESS, this table holds only the in-frame rearrangements with V and J called that TCRdb kept. Clones are partly lost; checked studies trace under half to an unresolved V gene and leave the rest unexplained. D and trimming were read from the DNA, whereas the V and J calls and clone size are those reported in that table. This sample lists roughly 100,000 clones; roughly 79% were detected once. The ten largest make up around two fifths of the sample.

V is reduced by 3 bases and J by 0 bases, leaving a spacing of 11 bases between them. CDR1 and CDR2 (SGHTA, FQGTGA) derive from the germline V gene. The cysteine opens and the phenylalanine closes a CDR3 of 16 amino acids. This entry keeps only the CDR3 DNA: 48 bases, framed from base 1. As concerns this clone: Its recognized antigen is unknown. There are no base qualities to consult, and no much larger clone falls within one base.

Sample: peripheral blood. The rearrangement joined TRBV7-3 to TRBJ2-2; the D gene is perhaps TRBD2, on 6 matching bases. This receptor was taken from a man older than 75 with acute or convalescent COVID-19. The CDR3 protein is CASSLAGTANTGELFF. Here is the DNA: TGTGCCAGCAGCTTGGCCGGGACTGCGAACACCGGGGAGCTGTTTTTT.